The entry below describes one T cell receptor beta chain. PCR employed 60 Vbeta and 13 Jbeta primers. Some clones are missing from TCRdb's copy, which holds only in-frame ones; the method was immunoSEQ multiplex PCR. The table lists roughly 59,000 clones, 65% to 80% of them singletons, with about a sixth in the top ten. This specimen comes from a study of cytomegalovirus exposure and HLA in healthy donors. This TCR came from a man aged 35 to 55 in good health and CMV-seropositive. The sequenced sample consisted of PBMCs.

Here the CDR3 DNA reads TGTGCCAGCAGCCTAGGACCGGGACAGGGGGCGCAGCCCCAGCATTTT. Amino acids: CASSLGPGQGAQPQHF. The chain recombines TRBV7-2 with TRBJ1-5; 12 positions agree with TRBD1. The CDR3 runs to 16 residues. The ends lost 5 bases at V and 7 bases at J; junction bases unmatched: 9. Per the germline V gene, CDR1 is SGHTA and CDR2 is FQGNSA.